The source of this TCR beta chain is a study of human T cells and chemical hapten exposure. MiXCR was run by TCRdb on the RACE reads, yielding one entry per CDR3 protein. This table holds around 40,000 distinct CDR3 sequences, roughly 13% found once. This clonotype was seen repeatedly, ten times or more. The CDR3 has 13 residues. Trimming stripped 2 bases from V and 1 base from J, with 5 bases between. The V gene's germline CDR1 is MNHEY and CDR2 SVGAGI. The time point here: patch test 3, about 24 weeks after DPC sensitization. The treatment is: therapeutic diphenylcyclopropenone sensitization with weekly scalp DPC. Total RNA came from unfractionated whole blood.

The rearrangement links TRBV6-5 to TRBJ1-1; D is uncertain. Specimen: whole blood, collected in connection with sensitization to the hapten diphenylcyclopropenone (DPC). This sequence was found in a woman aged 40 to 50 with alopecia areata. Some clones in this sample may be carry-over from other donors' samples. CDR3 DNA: TGTGCCAGCAGTTACGCAGAGAACACTGAAGCTTTCTTT. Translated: CASSYAENTEAFF.